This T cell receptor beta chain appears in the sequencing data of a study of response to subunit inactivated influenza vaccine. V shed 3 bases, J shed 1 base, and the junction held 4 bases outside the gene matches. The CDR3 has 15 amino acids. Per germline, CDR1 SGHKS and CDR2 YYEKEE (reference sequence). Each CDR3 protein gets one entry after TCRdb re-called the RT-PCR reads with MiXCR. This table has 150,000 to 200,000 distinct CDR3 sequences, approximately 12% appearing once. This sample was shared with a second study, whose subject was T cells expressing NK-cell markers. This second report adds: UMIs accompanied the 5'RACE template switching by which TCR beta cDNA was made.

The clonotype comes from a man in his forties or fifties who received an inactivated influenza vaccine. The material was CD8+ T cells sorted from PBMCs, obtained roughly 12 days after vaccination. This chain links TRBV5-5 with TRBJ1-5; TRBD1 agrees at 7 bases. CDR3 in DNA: TGTGCCAGCAGCTGGGCAGGGGGAAGCAATCAGCCCCAGCATTTT. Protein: CASSWAGGSNQPQHF.